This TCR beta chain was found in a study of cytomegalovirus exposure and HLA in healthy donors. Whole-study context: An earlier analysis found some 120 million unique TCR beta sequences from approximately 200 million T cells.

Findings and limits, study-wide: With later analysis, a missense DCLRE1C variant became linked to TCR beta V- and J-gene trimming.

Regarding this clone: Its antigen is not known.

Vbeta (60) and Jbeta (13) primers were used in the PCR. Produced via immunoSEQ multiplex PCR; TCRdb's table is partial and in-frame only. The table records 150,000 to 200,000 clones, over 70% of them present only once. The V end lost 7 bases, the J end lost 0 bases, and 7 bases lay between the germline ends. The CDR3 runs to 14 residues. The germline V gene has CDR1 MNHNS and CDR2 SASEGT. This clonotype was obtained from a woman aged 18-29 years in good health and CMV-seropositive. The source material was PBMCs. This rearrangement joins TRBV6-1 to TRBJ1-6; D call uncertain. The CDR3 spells CASIRGSYNSPLHF. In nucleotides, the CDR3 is TGTGCCAGCATTCGGGGCTCCTATAATTCACCCCTCCACTTT.